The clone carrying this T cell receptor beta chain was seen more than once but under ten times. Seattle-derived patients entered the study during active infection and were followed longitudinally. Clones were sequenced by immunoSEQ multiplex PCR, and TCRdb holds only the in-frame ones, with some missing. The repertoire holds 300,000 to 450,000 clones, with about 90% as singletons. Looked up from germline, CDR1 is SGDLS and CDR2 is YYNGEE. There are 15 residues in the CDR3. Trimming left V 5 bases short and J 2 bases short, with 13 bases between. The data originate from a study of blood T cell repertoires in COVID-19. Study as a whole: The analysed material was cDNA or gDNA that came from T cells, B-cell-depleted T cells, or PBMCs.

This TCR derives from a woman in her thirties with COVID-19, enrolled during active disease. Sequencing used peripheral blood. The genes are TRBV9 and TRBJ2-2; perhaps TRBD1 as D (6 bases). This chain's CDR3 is CASRPGTHNTGELFF. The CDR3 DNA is TGTGCCAGCAGGCCCGGGACACACAACACCGGGGAGCTGTTTTTT.